One sample yielded the 6 T cell receptor beta chains listed below, sequenced in a study of shared clonotypes between healthy human individuals. TCRdb's copy holds only in-frame clones and misses some; the assay was immunoSEQ multiplex PCR. Found here are some 1,400,000 clones, roughly 96% of them singletons; the top ten hold 0.95% to 1.5%. Sequencing was carried out using naive CD4+ T cells sorted from blood. Subset here: CD45RA+ positively selected. These TCRs come from a man younger than 45 in good health.

The genes are TRBV27 and TRBJ2-7; D is uncertain. V lost 3 bases and J 0 bases, leaving 15 bases between the germline ends. The V gene's germline CDR1 is MNHEY and CDR2 SMNVEV (reference sequence). The CDR3 has 16 residues. In DNA form, the CDR3 reads TGTGCCAGCAGTTTCGATTGGCGGAAGAGCTCCTACGAGCAGTACTTC. This encodes CASSFDWRKSSYEQYF.

In this sample, this clone turned up once. J is TRBJ2-3 and V is TRBV28; 12 bases fit TRBD2. From germline, CDR1 is MDHEN and CDR2 SYDVKM. This CDR3 is built from 14 residues. The CDR3 is CGFVASGRATTQYF. CDR3 nucleotides: TGTGGTTTCGTGGCTAGCGGGAGGGCCACTACGCAGTATTTT.

The chain links TRBV19 to TRBJ2-2; TRBD2 matches at 8 bases. This CDR3 region has 16 residues. Trimming cost V 5 bases and J 6 bases; bases outside gene matches: 11. Per germline, CDR1 LNHDA and CDR2 SQIVND (reference sequence). The CDR3 sequence is CASSGVDGRAAGELFF. CDR3 sequence (DNA): TGTGCCAGTAGTGGCGTGGACGGGAGGGCTGCCGGGGAGCTGTTTTTT.

V usage is TRBV6-1 and J usage is TRBJ2-2; D may be TRBD1 (6 bases). CDR3 size: 18 residues. Germline V gives CDR1 MNHNS, CDR2 SASEGT. V was cut by 2 bases and J by 6 bases, with 22 bases left in between. CDR3 DNA sequence: TGTGCCAGCAGTGAATCCCCGGGACACGCCCTGGGTGCCGGGGAGCTGTTTTTT. Translating it yields CASSESPGHALGAGELFF.

The genes are TRBV4-3 and TRBJ2-3; 9 bases fit TRBD2. Germline CDR1 reads LGHNA; CDR2 reads YSLEER. The junction had 2 bases not matched to a gene; V was cut back by 3 bases and J by 4 bases. The CDR3 covers 14 residues. The CDR3, as DNA: TGCGCCAGCAGCCAGGCGGGAGGGGCAGATACGCAGTATTTT. This translates into CASSQAGGADTQYF.

The chain has TRBV28 and TRBJ2-1; 8 nucleotides align to TRBD1. The CDR3 is 15 amino acids. Germline V gene lookup returns CDR1 MDHEN and CDR2 SYDVKM. J was trimmed by 9 bases and V by 2 bases; bases with no gene match: 9. The CDR3 sequence: CASSLQGAQSVEQFF. The DNA for the CDR3 is TGTGCCAGCAGTTTACAGGGGGCGCAGTCAGTTGAGCAGTTCTTC.